The 28 T cell receptor beta chains below were found in one sample sequenced in a study of identical twins. TCRdb fed the 5' RACE reads into MiXCR, producing one record per CDR3 protein. Of about 730,000 distinct CDR3 sequences detected, 21% appear once; the ten largest clones hold around 4.4%. These data were likewise used in another study, on T cells expressing NK-cell markers.

Source material: PBMCs. These receptors were taken from a woman under 30 in good health.

This clonotype has more than one count but fewer than ten. This chain uses TRBV29-1 with TRBJ2-7; D may be TRBD1 (6 bases). The CDR3 totals 13 residues. The germline CDR1 and CDR2 sequences are SQVTM and ANQGSEA. Trimming took off 4 bases at V and 0 bases at J, with 10 bases between the two ends. CDR3 nucleotides: TGCAGCGTTGTAGACAGGAGCTCCTACGAGCAGTACTTC. Translated: CSVVDRSSYEQYF.

The sample holds a few counts of this clonotype. J is TRBJ1-2 and V is TRBV20-1; 8 bases are a match to TRBD1. Trimming cost V 2 bases and J 8 bases; bases outside gene matches: 4. Germline loops: CDR1 DFQATT, CDR2 SNEGSKA (reference sequence). The CDR3 loop spans 12 amino acids. Here the CDR3 reads CSARQGAPGYTF. CDR3 DNA sequence: TGCAGTGCTAGACAGGGGGCGCCCGGCTACACCTTC.

This clonotype was counted ten times or more. The rearrangement uses TRBV6-1 and TRBJ2-6; D is ambiguous. The CDR3 totals 15 residues. V was shortened by 7 bases and J by 0 bases, with 10 bases between the two germline ends. Germline V CDR1 and CDR2: MNHNS, SASEGT. Written as DNA, the CDR3 is TGTGCCAGCAAAAGATACAGCTCTGGGGCCAACGTCCTGACTTTC. This encodes CASKRYSSGANVLTF.

This clonotype was found a few times. This sequence joins TRBV5-1 and TRBJ1-2; D might be TRBD1 (5 bases). The CDR3 loop spans 13 amino acids. V was cut by 3 bases and J by 8 bases, with 14 bases left in between. Germline CDR1 reads SGHRS; CDR2 reads YFSETQ. The CDR3 DNA reads as TGCGCCAGCAGCTCTGTGGTCGGACAAGGCTACACCTTC. Translated: CASSSVVGQGYTF.

The V gene is TRBV5-1, the J gene TRBJ2-7; no definite D call. From germline, CDR1 is SGHRS and CDR2 YFSETQ. The ends were cut back, 3 bases at V and 3 bases at J, with 13 bases in the middle. The CDR3 is 14 residues long. CDR3 amino acids: CASSWELAGYEQYF. Here the CDR3 DNA reads TGCGCCAGCAGCTGGGAATTGGCCGGCTACGAGCAGTACTTC.

The CDR3 nucleotides are TGTGCCAGCAGCTTTCTAGCGGGGGGGCCCAATGAGCAGTTCTTC. This sequence encodes CASSFLAGGPNEQFF. This chain joins TRBV7-9 and TRBJ2-1, with TRBD2 matching over 12 bases. CDR1 is SEHNR, CDR2 FQNEAQ, per germline (reference sequence). The V segment lost 3 bases and the J segment 6 bases; nucleotides outside the gene matches: 3. This CDR3 has 15 residues.

This clonotype appeared many times. This CDR3 reads CSANEGADTQYF. The DNA for the CDR3 is TGCAGTGCTAATGAAGGTGCAGATACGCAGTATTTT. The chain links TRBV20-1 to TRBJ2-3; D is unclear. V dropped 4 bases and J dropped 4 bases, with 9 bases sitting between them. This CDR3 has 12 residues. Germline lookup yields CDR1 DFQATT and CDR2 SNEGSKA (reference sequence).

The chain carries TRBV5-1 and TRBJ2-7, with 11 bases that match TRBD1. Germline-derived CDR1 and CDR2 are SGHRS and YFSETQ. V gave up 4 bases and J gave up 5 bases; unmatched junction bases: 14. The CDR3 length is 17 residues. CDR3 DNA: TGCGCCAGCAGCGGTGGGACAGGGGGATCATATCCCGACGAGCAGTACTTC. Translated: CASSGGTGGSYPDEQYF.

This chain connects TRBV9 to TRBJ2-2, with D possibly being TRBD2 (6 bases). This CDR3 comprises 13 residues. V lost 0 bases, J lost 6 bases, and 6 bases lay in between. CDR1 SGDLS and CDR2 YYNGEE come from the germline V gene. DNA for the CDR3: TGTGCCAGCAGCGTAGGGGGGGCCGGGGAGCTGTTTTTT. Translated: CASSVGGAGELFF.

The rearrangement joins TRBV7-9 to TRBJ1-6, with D uncertain. The CDR3 runs to 13 residues. The V end was cut by 6 bases, the J end by 9 bases, with 12 bases between. The germline V gene encodes CDR1 SEHNR and CDR2 FQNEAQ (reference sequence). The CDR3, as DNA: TGTGCCAGCAGATTTAACTCGGGTTCACCCCTCCACTTT. Translated, it gives CASRFNSGSPLHF.

This clonotype was counted only a few times. The V gene is TRBV7-2, the J gene TRBJ2-5, with 8 positions matching TRBD1. The germline CDR1 and CDR2 sequences are SGHTA and FQGNSA. The ends lost 4 bases at V and 5 bases at J; junction bases unmatched: 6. CDR3 length: 14 residues. Written as DNA, the CDR3 is TGTGCCAGCAGCTCTTGGACAGGGAAGGAGACCCAGTACTTC. Residues: CASSSWTGKETQYF.

This rearrangement joins TRBV12-3 or TRBV12-4 to TRBJ2-7; no definite D call. V lost 3 bases and J 3 bases, leaving 6 bases between the germline ends. The CDR3 spans 12 residues. The CDR3 DNA reads as TGTGCCAGCAGTTTCTCTCACTACGAGCAGTACTTC. It specifies CASSFSHYEQYF.

This chain connects TRBV5-1 to TRBJ2-2; no definite D call. The germline CDR1 and CDR2 sequences are SGHRS and YFSETQ. Trimming stripped 1 base from V and 3 bases from J, with 7 bases between. CDR3 length: 14 amino acids. The DNA for the CDR3 is TGCGCCAGCAGCTTGCTAGATTACACCGGGGAGCTGTTTTTT. Its protein is CASSLLDYTGELFF. The full variable domain, rest sourced from reference TRBV5-1 and TRBJ2-2, is KAGVTQTPRYLIKTRGQQVTLSCSPISGHRSVSWYQQTPGQGLQFLFEYFSETQRNKGNFPGRFSGRQFSNSRSEMNVSTLELGDSALYLCASSLLDYTGELFFGEGSRLTVL.

The chain couples TRBV6-1 to TRBJ2-1; no definite D call. V was trimmed by 2 bases and J by 15 bases, leaving 17 bases between them. This CDR3 region has 13 residues. From germline, CDR1 is MNHNS and CDR2 SASEGT. In nucleotides, the CDR3 is TGTGCCAGCAGTGAAACCACATGGACCCTTGGGTTCTTC. It is translated as CASSETTWTLGFF.

This clonotype was counted a few times. The rearrangement joins TRBV7-2 to TRBJ2-1; 7 bases agree with TRBD2. The ends lost 2 bases at V and 9 bases at J; junction bases unmatched: 7. Germline V gives CDR1 SGHTA, CDR2 FQGNSA. CDR3 size: 14 residues. CDR3 DNA sequence: TGTGCCAGCAGCTTATGGAGCGGGAAGGGTGAGCAGTTCTTC. This translates into CASSLWSGKGEQFF.

This clonotype was seen a few times. V and J are TRBV20-1 and TRBJ2-2; no clear D gene. Germline-derived CDR1 and CDR2 are DFQATT and SNEGSKA (reference sequence). V dropped 3 bases and J dropped 5 bases, with 7 bases sitting between them. This CDR3 is 12 amino acids long. The DNA for the CDR3 is TGCAGTGCTAGCGCAGCGACCGGGGAGCTGTTTTTT. This gives the protein CSASAATGELFF.

Comments on this clonotype: This clone may be a read error of a much larger clone one base away. This chain connects TRBV10-3 to TRBJ2-7; D gene uncertain. Germline V lookup: CDR1 ENHRY, CDR2 SYGVKD. This CDR3 region has 11 residues. Trimming pared 1 base from V and 5 bases from J, leaving 3 bases between. In DNA, the CDR3 is TGTGCCATCAGTGAGTTCCACGAGCAGTACTTC. It translates to CAISEFHEQYF.

CDR3 sequence: CSARPDRVFQAFF. CDR3 sequence (DNA): TGCAGTGCTCGACCCGACAGGGTTTTTCAAGCTTTCTTT. This chain connects TRBV20-1 to TRBJ1-1; 7 positions agree with TRBD1. The CDR3 totals 13 residues. Germline V gives CDR1 DFQATT, CDR2 SNEGSKA (reference sequence). J lost 9 bases, V lost 5 bases, and 12 bases had no gene match.

This clonotype occurred a few times. The gene calls are TRBV20-1 and TRBJ1-2; 8 nucleotides align to TRBD1. V gave up 2 bases and J gave up 4 bases; unmatched junction bases: 3. The CDR3 is 13 amino acids. CDR1 and CDR2 from the germline V gene are DFQATT and SNEGSKA (reference sequence). The CDR3 protein is CSARTDRAYGYTF. The CDR3 DNA reads as TGCAGTGCTAGAACGGACAGGGCCTATGGCTACACCTTC.

This clonotype was seen more than once but under ten times. The V and J genes are TRBV9 and TRBJ2-5; 10 bases align to TRBD2. The CDR3 has 17 residues. Germline assignment: CDR1 SGDLS and CDR2 YYNGEE. V lost 4 bases, J lost 4 bases, and 13 bases stayed unmatched. CDR3 amino acids: CASSPPVLAGESETQYF. The CDR3 DNA sequence: TGTGCCAGCAGCCCGCCAGTCCTAGCGGGAGAGTCAGAGACCCAGTACTTC.

This clonotype was picked up many times. The rearrangement uses TRBV9 and TRBJ2-7; 10 bases are a match to TRBD1. V lost 3 bases to trimming and J lost 4 bases; unmatched junction nucleotides: 7. The CDR3 extends over 15 amino acids. Germline loops: CDR1 SGDLS, CDR2 YYNGEE. CDR3 loop: CASSAGGQGGYEQYF. The CDR3 nucleotides read TGTGCCAGCAGCGCCGGAGGACAGGGGGGGTACGAGCAGTACTTC. Together with reference TRBV9 and TRBJ2-7, the CDR3 gives the full variable domain: DSGVTQTPKHLITATGQRVTLRCSPRSGDLSVYWYQQSLDQGLQFLIQYYNGEERAKGNILERFSAQQFPDLHSELNLSSLELGDSALYFCASSAGGQGGYEQYFGPGTRLTVT.

The sample holds a few counts of this clonotype. Here the CDR3 reads CSAKENSNQPQHF. CDR3 nucleotide sequence: TGCAGCGCTAAGGAGAATAGCAATCAGCCCCAGCATTTT. The V call is TRBV29-1, the J call TRBJ1-5; D call uncertain. The germline gives CDR1 SQVTM, CDR2 ANQGSEA. This CDR3 contains 13 residues. Trimming removed 7 bases at V and 0 bases at J, with 10 bases between.

In its sample, this clonotype was seen a few times. This chain joins TRBV7-9 and TRBJ1-2; no definite D call. CDR3 length: 14 residues. CDR1 SEHNR and CDR2 FQNEAQ come from the germline V gene (reference sequence). The V end lost 5 bases, the J end lost 5 bases, and 15 bases lay between the germline ends. The CDR3: CASSPTASGYGYTF. Written as DNA, the CDR3 is TGTGCCAGCAGCCCCACAGCCTCCGGGTATGGCTACACCTTC.

The genes are TRBV12-3 or TRBV12-4 and TRBJ2-7; D gene uncertain. V lost 5 bases and J 5 bases, leaving 16 bases between the germline ends. CDR3 length equals 14 residues. CDR3 nucleotide sequence: TGTGCCAGCAGTCCTGACGGAGTTTTCGACGAGCAGTACTTC. Its protein product is CASSPDGVFDEQYF.

This clonotype showed up many times. V usage is TRBV20-1 and J usage is TRBJ1-2, with D unresolved. Germline CDR1 is DFQATT and CDR2 is SNEGSKA (reference sequence). V shed 4 bases and J shed 2 bases, with 8 bases lying between them. This CDR3 spans 12 amino acids. The CDR3 sequence is CSAISANYGYTF. CDR3 sequence (DNA): TGCAGTGCTATCTCAGCCAACTATGGCTACACCTTC.

This clonotype occurred many times. At one end, the junction sequence differs from germline, possibly due to a read error. J is TRBJ2-1 and V is TRBV6-1; TRBD1 might be the D (5 bases). The CDR3 length is 14 residues. Germline lookup yields CDR1 MNHNS and CDR2 SASEGT. CDR3 sequence: CASSEEGAFYEQFF. The CDR3 coding sequence is TGTGCCAGCAGCGAAGAAGGGGCTTTTTATGAGCAGTTCTTC.

The chain couples TRBV20-1 to TRBJ1-1; D unresolved. With 6 bases removed from V and 8 bases from J, the gap between germline ends came to 16 bases. The germline V gene has CDR1 DFQATT and CDR2 SNEGSKA (reference sequence). The CDR3 is 12 residues long. The DNA of the CDR3 is TGCAGTGCCCCGAGGTCCGGACCCGAAGCTTTCTTT. Translation gives CSAPRSGPEAFF.

At least ten counts were recorded for this clonotype. The rearrangement links TRBV10-3 to TRBJ1-1; D unresolved. Trimming cost V 4 bases and J 4 bases, with 13 bases left between them. There are 14 residues in the CDR3. Germline V gene data show CDR1 as ENHRY and CDR2 as SYGVKD. The CDR3 reads CAISGSGGGTEAFF. The CDR3 DNA reads TGTGCCATCAGTGGGTCAGGTGGAGGCACTGAAGCTTTCTTT.